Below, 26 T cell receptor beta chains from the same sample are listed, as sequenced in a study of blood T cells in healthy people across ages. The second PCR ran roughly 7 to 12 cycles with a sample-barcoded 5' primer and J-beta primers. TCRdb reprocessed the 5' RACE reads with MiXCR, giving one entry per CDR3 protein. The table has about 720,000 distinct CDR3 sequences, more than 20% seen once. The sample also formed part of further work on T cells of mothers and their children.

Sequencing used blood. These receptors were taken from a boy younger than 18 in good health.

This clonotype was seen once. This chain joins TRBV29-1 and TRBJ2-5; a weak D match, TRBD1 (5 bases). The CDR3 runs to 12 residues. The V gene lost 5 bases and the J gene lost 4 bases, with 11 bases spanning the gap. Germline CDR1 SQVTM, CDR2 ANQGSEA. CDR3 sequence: CSVLQDTETQYF. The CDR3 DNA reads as TGCAGCGTTCTACAGGATACAGAGACCCAGTACTTC.

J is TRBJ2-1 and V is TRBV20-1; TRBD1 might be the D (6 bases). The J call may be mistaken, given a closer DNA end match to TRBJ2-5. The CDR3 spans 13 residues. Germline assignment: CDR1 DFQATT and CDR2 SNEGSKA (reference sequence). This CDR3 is CSARDDRRETQYF. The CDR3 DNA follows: TGCAGTGCTAGAGATGACAGGCGGGAGACCCAGTACTTC.

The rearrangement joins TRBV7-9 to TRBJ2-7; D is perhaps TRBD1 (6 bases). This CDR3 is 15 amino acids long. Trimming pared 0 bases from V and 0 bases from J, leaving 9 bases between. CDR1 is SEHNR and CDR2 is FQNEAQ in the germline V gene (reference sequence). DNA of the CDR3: TGTGCCAGCAGCTTAGCGGACAGCAGCTCCTACGAGCAGTACTTC. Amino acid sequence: CASSLADSSSYEQYF.

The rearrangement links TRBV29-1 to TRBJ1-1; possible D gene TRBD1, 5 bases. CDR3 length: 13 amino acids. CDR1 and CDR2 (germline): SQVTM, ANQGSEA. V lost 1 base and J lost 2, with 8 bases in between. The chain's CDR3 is CSVEGGYNTEAFF. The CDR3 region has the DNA TGCAGCGTTGAAGGGGGCTACAACACTGAAGCTTTCTTT.

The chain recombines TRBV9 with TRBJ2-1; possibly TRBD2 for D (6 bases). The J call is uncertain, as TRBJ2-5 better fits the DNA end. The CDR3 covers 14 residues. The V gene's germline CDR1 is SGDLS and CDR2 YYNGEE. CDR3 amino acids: CASSVEGTRETQYF. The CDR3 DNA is TGTGCCAGCAGCGTAGAAGGGACTCGGGAGACCCAGTACTTC.

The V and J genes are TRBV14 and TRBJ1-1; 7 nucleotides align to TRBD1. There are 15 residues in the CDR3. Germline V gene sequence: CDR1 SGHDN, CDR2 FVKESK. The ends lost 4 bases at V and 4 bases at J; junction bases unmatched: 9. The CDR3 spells CASSRDRAVGTEAFF. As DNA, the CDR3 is TGTGCCAGCAGCCGCGACAGGGCTGTGGGCACTGAAGCTTTCTTT.

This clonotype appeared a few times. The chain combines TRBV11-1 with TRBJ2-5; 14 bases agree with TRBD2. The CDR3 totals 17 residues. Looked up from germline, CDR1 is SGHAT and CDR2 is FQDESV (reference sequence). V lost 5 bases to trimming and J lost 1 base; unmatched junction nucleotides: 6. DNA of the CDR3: TGTGCCAGCAGCCCCGGGACTAGCGGGAGAGGCCAAGAGACCCAGTACTTC. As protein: CASSPGTSGRGQETQYF.

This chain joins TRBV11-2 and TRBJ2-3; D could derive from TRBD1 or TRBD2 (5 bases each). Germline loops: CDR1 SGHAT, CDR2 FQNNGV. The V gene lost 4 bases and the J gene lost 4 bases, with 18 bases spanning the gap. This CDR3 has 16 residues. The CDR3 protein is CASSSRGLLGSDTQYF. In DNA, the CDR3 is TGTGCCAGCAGCTCGAGGGGTTTATTAGGTTCAGATACGCAGTATTTT.

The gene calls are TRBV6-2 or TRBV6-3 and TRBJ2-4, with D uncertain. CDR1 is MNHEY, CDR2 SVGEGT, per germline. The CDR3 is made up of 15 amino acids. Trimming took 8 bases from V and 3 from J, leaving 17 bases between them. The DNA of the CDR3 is TGTGCCAGCTATATGGGCCCCTCGGACAAAAACATTCAGTACTTC. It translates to CASYMGPSDKNIQYF.

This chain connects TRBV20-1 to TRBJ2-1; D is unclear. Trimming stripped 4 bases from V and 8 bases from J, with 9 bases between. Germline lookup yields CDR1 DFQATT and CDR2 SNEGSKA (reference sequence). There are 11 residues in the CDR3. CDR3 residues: CSATTADEQFF. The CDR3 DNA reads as TGCAGTGCTACTACCGCGGATGAGCAGTTCTTC.

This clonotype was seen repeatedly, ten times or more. The CDR3, as DNA: TGCAGCGCCCTGGACGGGAGCACAGATACGCAGTATTTT. Translating it yields CSALDGSTDTQYF. The chain uses TRBV29-1 and TRBJ2-3; D not certain. Germline V CDR1 and CDR2: SQVTM, ANQGSEA. CDR3 length: 13 residues. V lost 7 bases and J lost 0, with 11 bases in between.

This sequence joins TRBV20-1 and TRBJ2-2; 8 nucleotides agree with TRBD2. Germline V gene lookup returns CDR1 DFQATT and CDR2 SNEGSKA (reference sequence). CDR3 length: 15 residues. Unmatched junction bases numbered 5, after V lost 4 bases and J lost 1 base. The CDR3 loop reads CSATAGVMNTGELFF. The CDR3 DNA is TGCAGTGCTACAGCGGGAGTGATGAACACCGGGGAGCTGTTTTTT.

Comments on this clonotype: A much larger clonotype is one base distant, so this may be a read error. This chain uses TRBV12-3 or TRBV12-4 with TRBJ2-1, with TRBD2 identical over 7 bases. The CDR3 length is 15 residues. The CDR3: CASTPRLAGYNEQLF. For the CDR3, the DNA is TGTGCCAGCACCCCTCGACTAGCCGGGTACAATGAGCAGCTCTTC.

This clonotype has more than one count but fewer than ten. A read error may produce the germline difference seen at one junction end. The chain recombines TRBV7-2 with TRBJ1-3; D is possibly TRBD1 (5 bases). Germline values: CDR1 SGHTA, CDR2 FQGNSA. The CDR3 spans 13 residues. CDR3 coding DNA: TGTGCCAGCAGCTTAGGGCCGGGCAGGGAAATCGGTTTT. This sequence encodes CASSLGPGREIGF.

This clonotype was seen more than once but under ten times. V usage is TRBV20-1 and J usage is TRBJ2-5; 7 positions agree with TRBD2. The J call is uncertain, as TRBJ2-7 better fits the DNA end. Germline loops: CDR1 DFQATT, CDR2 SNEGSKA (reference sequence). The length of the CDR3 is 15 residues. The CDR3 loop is CSARDFLAATYEQYF. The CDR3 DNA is TGCAGTGCTAGAGATTTCCTAGCGGCCACCTACGAGCAGTACTTC.

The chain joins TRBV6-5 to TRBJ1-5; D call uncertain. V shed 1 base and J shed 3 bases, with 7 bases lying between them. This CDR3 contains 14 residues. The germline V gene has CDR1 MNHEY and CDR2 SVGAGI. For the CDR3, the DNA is TGTGCCAGCAGTTACTTGGGGTTCAATCAGCCCCAGCATTTT. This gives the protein CASSYLGFNQPQHF.

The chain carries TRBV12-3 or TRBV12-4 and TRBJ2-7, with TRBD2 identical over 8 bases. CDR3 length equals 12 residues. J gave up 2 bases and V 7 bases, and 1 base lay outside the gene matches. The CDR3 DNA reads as TGTGCCAGCAAAGCGGGAGCCTACGAGCAGTACTTC. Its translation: CASKAGAYEQYF.

CDR3: CASSLYGNEETQYF. The CDR3 DNA follows: TGTGCCAGCAGTTTGTATGGAAATGAAGAGACCCAGTACTTC. This rearrangement joins TRBV28 to TRBJ2-5; D is unresolved. This CDR3 spans 14 amino acids. Trimming pared 3 bases from V and 3 bases from J, leaving 11 bases between. CDR1 MDHEN and CDR2 SYDVKM come from the germline V gene. Full variable domain (missing parts from reference TRBV28 and TRBJ2-5): DVKVTQSSRYLVKRTGEKVFLECVQDMDHENMFWYRQDPGLGLRLIYFSYDVKMKEKGDIPEGYSVSREKKERFSLILESASTNQTSMYLCASSLYGNEETQYFGPGTRLLVL.

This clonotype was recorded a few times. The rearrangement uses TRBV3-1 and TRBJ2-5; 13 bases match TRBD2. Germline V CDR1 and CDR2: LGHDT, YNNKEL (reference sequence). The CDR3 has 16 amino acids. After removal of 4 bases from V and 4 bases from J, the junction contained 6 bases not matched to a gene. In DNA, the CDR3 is TGTGCCAGCAGCCGACAACTAGCGGGGGGGTTAGAGACCCAGTACTTC. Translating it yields CASSRQLAGGLETQYF.

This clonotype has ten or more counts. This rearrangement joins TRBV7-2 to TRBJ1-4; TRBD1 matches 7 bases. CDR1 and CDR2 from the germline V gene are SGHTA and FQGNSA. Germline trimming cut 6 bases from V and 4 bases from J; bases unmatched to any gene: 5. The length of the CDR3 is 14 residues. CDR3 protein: CASSLQGLNEKLFF. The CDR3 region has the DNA TGTGCCAGCAGTTTACAGGGGCTTAATGAAAAACTGTTTTTT.

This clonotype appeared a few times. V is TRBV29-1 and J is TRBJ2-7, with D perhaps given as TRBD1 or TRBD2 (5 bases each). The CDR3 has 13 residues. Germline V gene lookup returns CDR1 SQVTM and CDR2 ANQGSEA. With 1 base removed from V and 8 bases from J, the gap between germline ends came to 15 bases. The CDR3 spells CSVEAGQGPQQYF. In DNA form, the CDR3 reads TGCAGCGTTGAAGCGGGGCAGGGCCCTCAGCAGTACTTC.

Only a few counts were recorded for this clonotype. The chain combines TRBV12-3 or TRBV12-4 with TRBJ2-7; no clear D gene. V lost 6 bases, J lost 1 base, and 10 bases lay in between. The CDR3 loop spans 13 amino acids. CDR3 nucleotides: TGTGCCAGCAGCCTCCCGGATTCCTACGAGCAGTACTTC. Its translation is CASSLPDSYEQYF.

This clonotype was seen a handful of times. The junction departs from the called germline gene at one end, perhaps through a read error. This chain's CDR3 is CASSSGTSGSGTGHF. The CDR3 DNA reads TGTGCCAGCAGCTCCGGGACTAGCGGGAGCGGTACGGGTCACTTC. The J gene is TRBJ2-4, the V gene TRBV6-2 or TRBV6-3; 14 nucleotides line up with TRBD2. The CDR3 has 15 residues. CDR1 and CDR2 from the germline V gene are MNHEY and SVGEGT.

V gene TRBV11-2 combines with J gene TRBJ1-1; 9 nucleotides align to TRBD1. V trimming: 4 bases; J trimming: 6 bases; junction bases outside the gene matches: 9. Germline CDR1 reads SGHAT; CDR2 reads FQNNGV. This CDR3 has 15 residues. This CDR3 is CASSSAQTGGAEAFF. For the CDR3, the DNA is TGTGCCAGCAGCTCTGCTCAGACAGGGGGGGCTGAAGCTTTCTTT. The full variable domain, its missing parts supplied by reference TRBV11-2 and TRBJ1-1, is EAGVAQSPRYKIIEKRQSVAFWCNPISGHATLYWYQQILGQGPKLLIQFQNNGVVDDSQLPKDRFSAERLKGVDSTLKIQPAKLEDSAVYLCASSSAQTGGAEAFFGQGTRLTVV.

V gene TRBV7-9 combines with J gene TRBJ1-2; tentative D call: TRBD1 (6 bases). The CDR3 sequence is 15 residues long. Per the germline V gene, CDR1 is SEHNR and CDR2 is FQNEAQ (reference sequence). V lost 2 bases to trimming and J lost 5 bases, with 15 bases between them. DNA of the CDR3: TGTGCCAGCAGCTTATCGTTGGGGGCTCGGTATGGCTACACCTTC. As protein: CASSLSLGARYGYTF.

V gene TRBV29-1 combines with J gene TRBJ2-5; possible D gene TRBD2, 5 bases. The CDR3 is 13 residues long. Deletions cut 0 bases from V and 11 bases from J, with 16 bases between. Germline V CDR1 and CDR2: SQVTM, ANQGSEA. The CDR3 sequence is CSVEDQLTREQYF. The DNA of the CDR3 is TGCAGCGTTGAAGATCAACTAACAAGGGAGCAGTACTTC.